The sequence of this T cell receptor (beta chain) was determined in a study of preoperative IRX-2 immunotherapy in early breast cancer (dated by TCRdb to the late 2010s). In regard to this clone: Its antigen is still unknown. Nothing much larger sits one base from this clone, and base qualities are not available.

V loses 2 bases of germline sequence and J loses 4 bases, and the interval between the two ends is 15 bases. Taken from the germline V gene, the CDR1 and CDR2 loops are MDHEN and SYDVKM. Taken from cysteine to phenylalanine, the CDR3 has 16 residues. Solely the CDR3 DNA is kept, with 48 bases framed from the first base. The protocol used for the library was the immunoSEQ multiplex PCR assay. TCRdb mirrors the immuneACCESS table, restricted to in-frame sequences. Some clones are absent from its copies; in checked studies, under half trace to an unresolved V gene, and the reason for the others is unknown. The sample table holds approximately 31,000 clones, of which roughly 91% were seen once. Clones ranked in the top ten supply 1.6% of the sample. This sample's treatment or condition label indicates: preoperative locoregional IRX-2 cytokine immunotherapy. The samples were obtained from a phase Ib study in which preoperative, locoregional IRX-2 cytokine immunotherapy intended to prime immune responses was tested. Before surgery, IRX-2 was given to the donors, who were patients with early-stage breast cancer.

Material: tumor tissue, obtained after IRX-2 immunotherapy. This receptor was identified in a human donor with breast cancer. The chain couples TRBV28 to TRBJ1-3; 5 matching bases give a weak D call of TRBD1. The DNA sequence is as follows: TGTGCCAGCAGTTTAGCGAACGGGGCGGCAGGAAACACCATATATTTT. Protein translation: CASSLANGAAGNTIYF.